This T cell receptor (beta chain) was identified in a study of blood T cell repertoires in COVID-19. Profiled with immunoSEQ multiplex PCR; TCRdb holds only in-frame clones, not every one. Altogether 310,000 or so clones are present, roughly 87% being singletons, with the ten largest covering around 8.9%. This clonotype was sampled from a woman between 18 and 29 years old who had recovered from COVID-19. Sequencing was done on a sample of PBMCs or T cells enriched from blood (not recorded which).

The CDR3 region has the DNA TGTGCCAGCAGCGGTCAAACAGGTCTTACCGGGGAGCTGTTTTTT. As protein: CASSGQTGLTGELFF. V and J are TRBV7-2 and TRBJ2-2; weak D call: TRBD1 (5 bases). This CDR3 has 15 residues. V was clipped by 5 bases and J by 5 bases, with 15 bases between them. CDR1 is SGHTA and CDR2 is FQGNSA in the germline V gene.